Listed below are T cell receptor beta chains from one sample, sequenced in a study of beta chain features in type 1 diabetes. Sequenced by immunoSEQ multiplex PCR; TCRdb stores in-frame clones only, minus some. The repertoire includes around 430,000 clones, 30% of them detected once, and more than 0.055% sits in the top ten. The specimen sequenced was naive CD4+ T cells from blood. These receptors all stem from a man aged 18 to 29 in good health. CDR3s include the opening cysteine and the closing phenylalanine or tryptophan. The order of the fields is D gene, J gene, V gene, clone size, CDR3 DNA, CDR3 protein. D genes are given only for firm matches. Not every row has a clone size; where given, it reads once, few, many or a size class.

.,TRBJ2-7,TRBV18,few,TGTGCCAGCTCCGCCCTAGGAGGCGACGAGCAGTACTTC,CASSALGGDEQYF
.,TRBJ1-1,TRBV30,.,TGTGCCGGTCTACGGAGGGGCTGGGAAGCTTTCTTT,CAGLRRGWEAFF
.,TRBJ2-3,TRBV29-1,few,TGCAGCGTTGTCTTGGGCCCCGATACGCAGTATTTT,CSVVLGPDTQYF
.,TRBJ1-1,TRBV5-1,once,TGCGCCAGCAGCGCACCTAACCAGGGAGGAGAAGCTTTCTTT,CASSAPNQGGEAFF
.,TRBJ1-1,TRBV27,.,TGTGCCAGCATGGGGATTGAAGCTTTCTTT,CASMGIEAFF
.,TRBJ2-5,TRBV29-1,few,TGCAGCGTCGAACAGGGCAGTCGGGTAGGGACCCAGTACTTC,CSVEQGSRVGTQYF
TRBD1,TRBJ2-7,TRBV2,.,TGTGCCAGCAGTGCGGACAGGGGAGGTGAGCAGTACTTC,CASSADRGGEQYF
.,TRBJ1-1,TRBV29-1,few,TGCAGCGTTGAGGTTTCCATGAACACTGAAGCTTTCTTT,CSVEVSMNTEAFF
.,TRBJ2-4,TRBV28,few,TGTGCCAGCTCCTCTGGAGGGGCCTTAGCCAAAAACATTCAGTACTTC,CASSSGGALAKNIQYF
.,TRBJ2-7,TRBV10-3,.,TGTGCCATCAGCAGCTCCTACGAGCAGTACTTC,CAISSSYEQYF
TRBD2,TRBJ2-1,TRBV30,few,TGTGCCTGGGCGGCGGCGGGAGGGAGTGAGCAGTTCTTC,CAWAAAGGSEQFF
TRBD1,TRBJ2-7,TRBV18,.,TGTGCCAGCTCACCGGGGACAGGGCTCTCCTACGAGCAGTACTTC,CASSPGTGLSYEQYF
.,TRBJ2-2,TRBV29-1,.,TGCAGCGTTGTGACGGGGTACACCGGGGAGCTGTTTTTT,CSVVTGYTGELFF
TRBD2,TRBJ2-1,TRBV19,.,TGTGCCAGTAGTCTGGGGACTAGCGGGACGCCCTACAATGAGCAGTTCTTC,CASSLGTSGTPYNEQFF
.,TRBJ1-2,TRBV18,.,TGTGCCAGCTCACAATTCGTGGGTCCTCCCTATGGCTACACCTTC,CASSQFVGPPYGYTF
.,TRBJ2-4,TRBV2,.,TGTGCCAGCAGTGATCAGGGGGGCGAAGCCAAAAACATTCAGTACTTC,CASSDQGGEAKNIQYF
TRBD1,TRBJ1-1,TRBV30,.,TGTGCCTGGAGCAGGACAGGGAACACTGAAGCTTTCTTT,CAWSRTGNTEAFF
.,TRBJ2-3,TRBV7-6,.,TGTGCCAGCAGCTTAGCGGGGTTACGGGGAGATACGCAGTATTTT,CASSLAGLRGDTQYF
.,TRBJ2-5,TRBV25-1,.,TGTGCTTGCGGAGTGGGAGGGGGCCAAGAGACCCAGTACTTC,CACGVGGGQETQYF
.,TRBJ2-2,TRBV5-1,.,TGCGCCAGCAGCTTCGAACCCCCGGGCGCCCGCGGGGAGCTGTTTTTT,CASSFEPPGARGELFF
TRBD1,TRBJ2-1,TRBV7-2,.,TGTGCCAGCAGCTTCCGGACAGGGAACAATGAGCAGTTCTTC,CASSFRTGNNEQFF
.,TRBJ2-3,TRBV30,.,TGTGCCTGGAGGAGCCAGGGGACAGATACGCAGTATTTT,CAWRSQGTDTQYF
.,TRBJ1-5,TRBV30,.,TGTGCCTGGACCCCCGACCGATATAGCAATCAGCCCCAGCATTTT,CAWTPDRYSNQPQHF
.,TRBJ1-1,TRBV30,few,TGTGCCTGGAGTGTGTTTGGGTTCGACACTGAAGCTTTCTTT,CAWSVFGFDTEAFF
TRBD2,TRBJ2-5,TRBV30,.,TGTGCCTGGAGTGTTGGGACTAGCGGGCCGAAGCAGTACTTC,CAWSVGTSGPKQYF
TRBD2,TRBJ2-1,TRBV7-2,.,TGTGCCAGCAGCTTAGGCGGGAGGGCGGGTGAGCAGTTCTTC,CASSLGGRAGEQFF
TRBD2,TRBJ2-3,TRBV14,.,TGTGCCAGCAGCCGGCAACTAGCGGGAGCCTATACGCAGTATTTT,CASSRQLAGAYTQYF
.,TRBJ2-1,TRBV21-1,few,TGTGCCAGCAGTAGGAATCTATGGTTCTTC,CASSRNLWFF
.,TRBJ1-2,TRBV18,few,TGTGCCAGCTCGCCTATCGAGAGCCTCCTGGGTGGCTACACCTTC,CASSPIESLLGGYTF
.,TRBJ2-7,TRBV20-1,.,TGCAGTGCTAGCAGATCCTACGAGCAGTACTTC,CSASRSYEQYF
TRBD1,TRBJ2-3,TRBV30,few,TGTGCCTTCGGACAGGGCACAGATACGCAGTATTTT,CAFGQGTDTQYF
.,TRBJ2-2,TRBV30,few,TGTGCCTGGACTGGTTCGAACACCGGGGAGCTGTTTTTT,CAWTGSNTGELFF
.,TRBJ2-1,TRBV27,.,TGTGCCAGCAGGATTAGCTCCTACAATGAGCAGTTCTTC,CASRISSYNEQFF
.,TRBJ2-2,TRBV29-1,.,TGCAGCGTCGCGATACAGGTTCAATCCGGGGAGCTGTTTTTT,CSVAIQVQSGELFF
.,TRBJ2-6,TRBV30,.,TGTGCCTGGAGCCCCACTCGGTGGAGCTCTGGGGCCAACGTCCTGACTTTC,CAWSPTRWSSGANVLTF
.,TRBJ1-5,TRBV30,.,TGTGCCTGGAGTAAAATAACTGGGGGGGAGAGCAATCAGCCCCAGCATTTT,CAWSKITGGESNQPQHF
TRBD2,TRBJ2-5,TRBV11-2,.,TGTGCCAGCAGCCGAGCGGGGAGGCGCGAGACCCAGTACTTC,CASSRAGRRETQYF
.,TRBJ2-3,TRBV2,.,TGTGCCAGTGCACTGGGGACCACTACAGATACGCAGTATTTT,CASALGTTTDTQYF
TRBD1,TRBJ1-1,TRBV18,.,TGTGCCAGCTCACCTTATGGGACAGCGAACACTGAAGCTTTCTTT,CASSPYGTANTEAFF
.,TRBJ2-7,TRBV27,few,TGTGCCAGCAGTTTACCCGCGGGTCCGCAGTACTTC,CASSLPAGPQYF
TRBD1,TRBJ2-5,TRBV7-2,.,TGTGCCAGCAGCTTATATAAGGACAGGGCGGCGGAGACCCAGTACTTC,CASSLYKDRAAETQYF
TRBD2,TRBJ2-3,TRBV4-2,.,TGTGCCAGCAGCCACCCGGGGGGAAATACGCAGTATTTT,CASSHPGGNTQYF
TRBD1,TRBJ1-1,TRBV18,.,TGTGCCAGCTCACCAGGACAGGGTGAAGCTTTCTTT,CASSPGQGEAFF
TRBD2,TRBJ2-1,TRBV30,.,TGTGCCTGGCAAACCGGGACTAGCGGAAACAATGAGCAGTTCTTC,CAWQTGTSGNNEQFF
TRBD1,TRBJ2-3,TRBV30,.,TGTGCCTGGAGTGTTAGGGACAGGGTAGGCACAGATACGCAGTATTTT,CAWSVRDRVGTDTQYF
TRBD2,TRBJ2-1,TRBV27,.,TGTGCCAGCAGTAGAGGGAGGGAGGGTTACAATGAGCAGTTCTTC,CASSRGREGYNEQFF
.,TRBJ1-3,TRBV29-1,.,TGCAGCGTTGGACAAGGACGGTGGGGTAACACCATATATTTT,CSVGQGRWGNTIYF
.,TRBJ2-3,TRBV29-1,.,TGCAGCGTTTTGGGATTCTATGGCACAGATACGCAGTATTTT,CSVLGFYGTDTQYF